This T cell receptor (beta chain) derives from a study of blood T cell repertoires in COVID-19. About the study: In each case, the material was cDNA or gDNA derived from T cells, B-cell-depleted T cells, or PBMCs.

This clone was seen a handful of times. In the authors' workflow: Amplification with reference gene primers provided the estimates of nucleated cell counts. Sequencing was performed with immunoSEQ multiplex PCR; in TCRdb, only in-frame clones are kept and a portion is missing. That table furnishes V, J and clone size, whereas the DNA furnished D and trimming. The sample includes roughly 200,000 clones, about 85% of them seen just once. The V gene lost 0 bases and the J gene lost 8 bases, with 11 bases spanning the gap. This CDR3 spans 13 amino acids. Per germline, CDR1 SGHTS and CDR2 YDEGEE. Enrollment of patients from Seattle took place during active infection, with longitudinal follow-up.

This rearrangement joins TRBV5-8 to TRBJ1-1; D is unclear. The sequence derives from a woman in her thirties or forties with COVID-19, enrolled during active disease. Sequenced: peripheral blood. The DNA for the CDR3 is TGTGCCAGCAGCTTGGTCCCGGGGAGAGAAGCTTTCTTT. Encoded protein: CASSLVPGREAFF.